This T cell receptor (beta chain) derives from a study of metastatic and nonmetastatic thyroid tumors. Study context: Samples came from malignant and benign thyroid patients, and repertoires were compared across blood and tumor or nodule tissue. Study findings and constraints: Malignant thyroid tumors reportedly had TCR beta diversity that was significantly higher than in benign nodules, in blood and tumor.

From the PCR reads, TCRdb re-called clones with MiXCR. Of some 14,000 clones listed, 23% are singletons. Patients underwent thyroid surgery, and none had received any treatment before it. Trimming took 8 bases from V and 0 from J, leaving 6 bases between them. The CDR3 runs to 12 residues. The germline gives CDR1 WNHNN, CDR2 SYGVQD (reference sequence). This clone counts as medium-sized. Its antigen remains unidentified. The sample consisted of blood. This chain links TRBV10-1 with TRBJ2-3; D could derive from TRBD1 or TRBD2 (5 bases each). The sequence came from a female donor with papillary thyroid cancer or a benign thyroid nodule (not recorded which). Some clones in this sample may be carry-over from other donors' samples. The CDR3 here is CASGTSTDTQYF. CDR3 nucleotides: TGCGCCAGCGGGACCAGCACAGATACGCAGTATTTT.